Listed below are T cell receptor beta chains from one sample, sequenced in a study of blood T cells in healthy people across ages. MiXCR, run by TCRdb on the 5' RACE reads, gives a single entry per CDR3 protein. The sample lists about 800,000 distinct CDR3 sequences; about 47% were seen once. The specimen sequenced was blood. The source is a man aged 80 or over in good health. Each CDR3 is given with its conserved first and last residue. The D gene is left open where the match is weak. The size field is filled for only some rows; it gives once, few, many or a size class.

J gene	V gene	D gene	clone size	CDR3 DNA	CDR3 protein
TRBJ2-3	TRBV6-1	TRBD2	few	TGTGCCAGCAGCCGCGGGGGACTAGCGGGAGATAAAGATACGCAGTATTTT	CASSRGGLAGDKDTQYF
TRBJ2-7	TRBV29-1	-	-	TGCAGCGTTGATCGCTCGGGGTCCTACGAGCAGTACTTC	CSVDRSGSYEQYF
TRBJ2-1	TRBV10-3	-	-	TGTGCCATCAGTGATGCGGGCAACAATGAGCAGTTCTTC	CAISDAGNNEQFF
TRBJ1-2	TRBV30	-	-	TGTGCCTGGACCCACGCTCAGACCTATGGCTACACCTTC	CAWTHAQTYGYTF
TRBJ2-7	TRBV9	TRBD2	-	TGTGCCAGCAGCGTAGGGGATGGACTAGCGGAGGAGCAGTACTTC	CASSVGDGLAEEQYF
TRBJ1-2	TRBV27	TRBD1	once	TGTGCCAGCAGCACGGGACAGGGGGCGAAAATGCGCGGCTACACCTTC	CASSTGQGAKMRGYTF
TRBJ2-6	TRBV7-8	-	-	TGTGCCAGCAGCCTACAGACCTTCTCTGGGGCCAACGTCCTGACTTTC	CASSLQTFSGANVLTF
TRBJ2-1	TRBV7-8	TRBD2	-	TGTGCCAGCAGCACGAGGGGACTAGCGGGAGATTTTGAGCAGTTCTTC	CASSTRGLAGDFEQFF
TRBJ2-5	TRBV7-2	-	few	TGTGCCAGCAGCCAGATGGGGGTAGGCCAAGAGACCCAGTACTTC	CASSQMGVGQETQYF
TRBJ1-1	TRBV9	TRBD1	-	TGTGCCAGCAGCGTAGTTAGCGACAGGGCTGAAGCTTTCTTT	CASSVVSDRAEAFF
TRBJ2-3	TRBV7-2	-	few	TGTGCCAGCAGCTTAGAATCATTCACAGATACGCAGTATTTT	CASSLESFTDTQYF
TRBJ2-3	TRBV2	-	few	TGTGCCAGCAGTGAAGATGAGAGGTCGGGCTGGCTAGATACGCAGTATTTT	CASSEDERSGWLDTQYF
TRBJ2-7	TRBV20-1	TRBD1	few	TGCAGTGCTAGCCTTCCGGGACAGGGGAGCTACGAGCAGTACTTC	CSASLPGQGSYEQYF
TRBJ2-3	TRBV5-5	TRBD2	-	TGTGCCAGCAGCTTCATGGGTGGGACTAGCAGCACAGATACGCAGTATTTT	CASSFMGGTSSTDTQYF
TRBJ2-3	TRBV10-3	-	few	TGTGCCATCAGTGAGCCGGTTATGGCGGATACGCAGTATTTT	CAISEPVMADTQYF
TRBJ2-1	TRBV18	TRBD2	-	TGTGCCAGCTCACCACCCGGGACTAGCGGGGGGCAGCAGTTCTTC	CASSPPGTSGGQQFF
TRBJ2-5	TRBV24-1	TRBD1	-	TGTGCCACCAGTGTTGCCGGGACAGGGTTGGGCAATGAGCAGTACTTC	CATSVAGTGLGNEQYF
TRBJ2-7	TRBV9	-	many	TGTGCCAGCAGCGCCCACGGCTCCTACGAGCAGTACTTC	CASSAHGSYEQYF
TRBJ2-5	TRBV4-2	-	-	TGTGCCAGCAGCCAAGATGGTGGGCCAGTAACACAGACCCAGTACTTC	CASSQDGGPVTQTQYF
TRBJ2-5	TRBV6-5	-	few	TGTGCCAGCAGAGAAGAGACAGGCCAAGCGGCCCAGTACTTC	CASREETGQAAQYF
TRBJ2-2	TRBV3-1	TRBD2	few	TGTGCCAGCAGCCAAGCGGGACTAACCGGGGAGCTGTTTTTT	CASSQAGLTGELFF
TRBJ2-7	TRBV6-1	TRBD2	-	TGTGCCAGCCTCTGGGGGCTAGCGGGCGCCTACGAGCAGTACTTC	CASLWGLAGAYEQYF
TRBJ2-1	TRBV28	-	few	TGTGCCAGCAACCTCTACCCAGTCCTGGGTCTGGACAATGAGCAGTTCTTC	CASNLYPVLGLDNEQFF
TRBJ1-5	TRBV6-5	TRBD1	-	TGTGCCAGCCGTACAACAGGGGGCAATCAGCCCCAGCATTTT	CASRTTGGNQPQHF
TRBJ2-3	TRBV4-2	TRBD2	many	TGTGCCAGCAGCCAAGCGCCGGGACTAAGCACAGGAGATACGCAGTATTTT	CASSQAPGLSTGDTQYF
TRBJ2-2	TRBV6-6	TRBD2	-	TGTGCCAGCAGTTACTCAGGGACTAGCAGTTTCACCGGGGAGCTGTTTTTT	CASSYSGTSSFTGELFF
TRBJ1-1	TRBV6-6	-	-	TGTGCCAGCAGTTTCTCCGGGCAGGGAGGGGGCACTGAAGCTTTCTTT	CASSFSGQGGGTEAFF
TRBJ2-4	TRBV5-1	-	-	TGCGCCAGCAGCTCGGGAAGGGGGGGCCGGGCGAACATTCAGTACTTC	CASSSGRGGRANIQYF
TRBJ1-1	TRBV7-2	-	-	TGTGCCAGCAGCTTAGCGGGCAGCTTTCCTTTCTTT	CASSLAGSFPFF
TRBJ1-4	TRBV10-3	-	few	TGTGCCATCAGTGACGCGCGGGTGAGGGTAGGCGAAAAACTGTTTTTT	CAISDARVRVGEKLFF
TRBJ1-5	TRBV5-1	TRBD1	few	TGCGCCAGCAGCATAGGACAGGGAGAACAGCCCCAGCATTTT	CASSIGQGEQPQHF
TRBJ1-2	TRBV29-1	-	few	TGCAGCGTTGAACCTATCTGGGACAATGGCTACACCTTC	CSVEPIWDNGYTF
TRBJ1-5	TRBV4-1	-	-	TGCGCCAGCAGCCAAGATTGGAGCCAGCCCCAGCATTTT	CASSQDWSQPQHF
TRBJ2-7	TRBV6-6	TRBD2	-	TGTGCCAGCAGTGGCCGACTAGCGGGAGGGCCCTACGAGCAGTACTTC	CASSGRLAGGPYEQYF
TRBJ2-7	TRBV27	TRBD2	-	TGTGCCAGCAGCCTTGCCGGTCTAGCGGGCTTTGCGTCCAATGAGCAGTACTTC	CASSLAGLAGFASNEQYF
TRBJ2-3	TRBV5-1	-	-	TGCGCCAGCAGCTTGGCCGACTTGACGACAGATACGCAGTATTTT	CASSLADLTTDTQYF
TRBJ2-5	TRBV20-1	-	-	TGCAGTGCTAAAGATCGAAAAGCGGGCGACGGGACCCAGTACTTC	CSAKDRKAGDGTQYF
TRBJ2-3	TRBV3-1	-	-	TGTGCCAGCTCCCAAGGGGTTGGCACAGATACGCAGTATTTT	CASSQGVGTDTQYF
TRBJ1-2	TRBV29-1	TRBD1	many	TGCAGCGTTCCGACAGGGGGGAAGGATGGCTACACCTTC	CSVPTGGKDGYTF
TRBJ2-7	TRBV6-2/TRBV6-3	-	few	TGTGCCAGCAGTTACTCGCTCTACGAGAAGGGGAGCGAGCAGTACTTC	CASSYSLYEKGSEQYF
TRBJ2-1	TRBV6-6	TRBD2	-	TGTGCCAGCAGTTACGGGAGGGTAGGTGAGCAGTTCTTC	CASSYGRVGEQFF
TRBJ1-2	TRBV7-2	TRBD1	-	TGTGCCAGCAGGCGGACAGGGGTCTATGGCTACACCTTC	CASRRTGVYGYTF
TRBJ1-5	TRBV20-1	-	-	TGCAGTGCTAGAGATTCCTCAGGGAGGAGCAATCAGCCCCAGCATTTT	CSARDSSGRSNQPQHF
TRBJ1-1	TRBV9	-	-	TGTGCCAGCAGCTTCACCGGGCACACTGAGGCTTTCTTT	CASSFTGHTEAFF
TRBJ1-1	TRBV12-3/TRBV12-4	-	few	TGTGCCAGCAGACCATCTGGCACCAGGAACACTGAAGCTTTCTTT	CASRPSGTRNTEAFF
TRBJ2-3	TRBV7-8	-	-	TGTGCCAGCAGCTTAGCGCTGCTAGCCCCCCGCACAGATACGCAGTATTTT	CASSLALLAPRTDTQYF
TRBJ1-5	TRBV20-1	-	few	TGCAGTGCTCACCCCGGGGGGACCAATCAGCCCCAGCATTTT	CSAHPGGTNQPQHF
TRBJ2-7	TRBV2	-	-	TGTGCCAGCACTCCTAAGCCAGCTAGCCGATACGAGCAGTACTTC	CASTPKPASRYEQYF